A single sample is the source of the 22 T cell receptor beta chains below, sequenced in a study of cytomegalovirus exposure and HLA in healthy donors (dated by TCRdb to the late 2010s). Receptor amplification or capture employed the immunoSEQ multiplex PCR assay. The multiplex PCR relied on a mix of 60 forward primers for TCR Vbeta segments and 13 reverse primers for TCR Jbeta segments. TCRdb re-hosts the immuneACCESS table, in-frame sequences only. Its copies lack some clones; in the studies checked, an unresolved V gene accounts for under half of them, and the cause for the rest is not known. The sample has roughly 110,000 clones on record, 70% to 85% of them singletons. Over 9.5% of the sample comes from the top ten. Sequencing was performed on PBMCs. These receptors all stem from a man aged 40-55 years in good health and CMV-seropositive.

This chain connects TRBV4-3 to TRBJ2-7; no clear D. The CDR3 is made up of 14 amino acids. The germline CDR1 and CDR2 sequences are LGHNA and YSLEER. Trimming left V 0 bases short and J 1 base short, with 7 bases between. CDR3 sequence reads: CASSQDAVSYEQYF. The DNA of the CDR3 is TGCGCCAGCAGCCAAGATGCGGTGTCCTACGAGCAGTACTTC.

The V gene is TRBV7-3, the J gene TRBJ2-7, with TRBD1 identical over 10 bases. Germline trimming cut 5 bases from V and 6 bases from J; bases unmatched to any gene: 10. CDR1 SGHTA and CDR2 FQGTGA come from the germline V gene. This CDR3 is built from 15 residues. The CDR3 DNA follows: TGTGCCAGCAGCCGACCTGGGACAGGGGACAGCGAGCAGTACTTC. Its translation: CASSRPGTGDSEQYF.

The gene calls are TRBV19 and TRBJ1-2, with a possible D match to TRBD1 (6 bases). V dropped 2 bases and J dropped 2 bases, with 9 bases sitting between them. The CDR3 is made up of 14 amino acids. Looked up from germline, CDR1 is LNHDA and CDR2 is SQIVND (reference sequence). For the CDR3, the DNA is TGTGCCAGTAGTATACTGACAGGAAACTATGGCTACACCTTC. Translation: CASSILTGNYGYTF.

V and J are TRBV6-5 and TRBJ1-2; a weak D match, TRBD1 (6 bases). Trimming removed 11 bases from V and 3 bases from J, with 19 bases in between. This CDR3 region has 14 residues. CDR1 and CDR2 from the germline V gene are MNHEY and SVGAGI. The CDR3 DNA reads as TGTGCCGGAACATACAGGGCTGGTCACTATGGCTACACCTTC. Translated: CAGTYRAGHYGYTF.

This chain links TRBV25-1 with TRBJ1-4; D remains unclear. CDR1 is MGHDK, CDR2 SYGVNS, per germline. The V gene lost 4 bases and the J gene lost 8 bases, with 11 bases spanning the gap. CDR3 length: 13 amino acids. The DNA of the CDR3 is TGTGCCAGCAGTGCGCCAGTGGAGGAAAAACTGTTTTTT. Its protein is CASSAPVEEKLFF.

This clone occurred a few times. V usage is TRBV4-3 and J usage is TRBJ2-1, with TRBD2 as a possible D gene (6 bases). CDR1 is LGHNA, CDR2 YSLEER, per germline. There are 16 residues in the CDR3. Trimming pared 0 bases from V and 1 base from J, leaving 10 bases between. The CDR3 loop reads CASSQEVGGSYNEQFF. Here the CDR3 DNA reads TGCGCCAGCAGCCAAGAGGTGGGGGGATCCTACAATGAGCAGTTCTTC.

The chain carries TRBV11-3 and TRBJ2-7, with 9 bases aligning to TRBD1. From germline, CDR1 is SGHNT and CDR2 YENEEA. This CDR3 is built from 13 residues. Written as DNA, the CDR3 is TGTGCCAGCAGCTTCCGCCGTTGGACAGGGGATTGTGTC. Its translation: CASSFRRWTGDCV.

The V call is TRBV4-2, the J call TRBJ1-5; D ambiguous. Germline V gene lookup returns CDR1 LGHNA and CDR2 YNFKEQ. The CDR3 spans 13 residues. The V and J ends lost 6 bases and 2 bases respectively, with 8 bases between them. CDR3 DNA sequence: TGTGCCAGCAGTGAGCGCGGCAATCAGCCCCAGCATTTT. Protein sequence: CASSERGNQPQHF.

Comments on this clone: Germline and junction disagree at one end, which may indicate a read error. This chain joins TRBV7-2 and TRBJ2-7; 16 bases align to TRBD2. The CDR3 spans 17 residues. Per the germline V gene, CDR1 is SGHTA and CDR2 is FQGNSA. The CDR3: CASSRSGTSGGAFEQCF. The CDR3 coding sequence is TGTGCCAGCAGCAGATCCGGGACTAGCGGGGGGGCCTTCGAGCAGTGCTTC.

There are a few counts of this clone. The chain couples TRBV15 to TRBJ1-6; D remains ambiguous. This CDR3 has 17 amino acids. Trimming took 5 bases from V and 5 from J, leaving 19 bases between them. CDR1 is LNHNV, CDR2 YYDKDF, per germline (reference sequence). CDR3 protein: CATSPGANAGNNSPLHF. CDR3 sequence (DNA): TGTGCCACCAGCCCGGGCGCGAACGCGGGAAATAATTCACCCCTCCACTTT.

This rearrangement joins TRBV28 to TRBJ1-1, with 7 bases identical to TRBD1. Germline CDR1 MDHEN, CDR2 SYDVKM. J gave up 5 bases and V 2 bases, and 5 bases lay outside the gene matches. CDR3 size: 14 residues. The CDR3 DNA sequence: TGTGCCAGCAGTTTAATGACAGGGTATACTGAAGCTTTCTTT. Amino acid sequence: CASSLMTGYTEAFF.

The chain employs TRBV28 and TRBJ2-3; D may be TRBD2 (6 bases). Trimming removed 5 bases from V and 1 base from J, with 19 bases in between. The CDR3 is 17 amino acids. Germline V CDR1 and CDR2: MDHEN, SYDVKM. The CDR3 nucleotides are TGTGCCAGCAGTCCTTTAGGAGGGTCCGGTGGCACAGATACGCAGTATTTT. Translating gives CASSPLGGSGGTDTQYF. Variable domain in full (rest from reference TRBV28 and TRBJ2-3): DVKVTQSSRYLVKRTGEKVFLECVQDMDHENMFWYRQDPGLGLRLIYFSYDVKMKEKGDIPEGYSVSREKKERFSLILESASTNQTSMYLCASSPLGGSGGTDTQYFGPGTRLTVL.

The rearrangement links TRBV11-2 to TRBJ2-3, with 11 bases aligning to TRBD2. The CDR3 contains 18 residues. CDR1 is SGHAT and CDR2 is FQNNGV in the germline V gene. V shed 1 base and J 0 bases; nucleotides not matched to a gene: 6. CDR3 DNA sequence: TGTGCCAGCAGCTTAGGTAACATAGCGGGGGGGAGCACAGATACGCAGTATTTT. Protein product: CASSLGNIAGGSTDTQYF.

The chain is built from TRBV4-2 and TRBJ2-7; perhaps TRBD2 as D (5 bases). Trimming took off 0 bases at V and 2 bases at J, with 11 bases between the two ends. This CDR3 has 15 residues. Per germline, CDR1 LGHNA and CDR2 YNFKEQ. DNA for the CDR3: TGTGCCAGCAGCCAAGATCGGGGAGACACCTACGAGCAGTACTTC. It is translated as CASSQDRGDTYEQYF.

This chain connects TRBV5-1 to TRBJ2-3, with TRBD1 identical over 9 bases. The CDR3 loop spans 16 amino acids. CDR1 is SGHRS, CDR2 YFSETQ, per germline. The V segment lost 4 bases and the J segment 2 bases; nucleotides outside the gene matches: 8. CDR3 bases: TGCGCCAGCAGCAAAATCGGGACAGGGACCACAGATACGCAGTATTTT. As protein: CASSKIGTGTTDTQYF.

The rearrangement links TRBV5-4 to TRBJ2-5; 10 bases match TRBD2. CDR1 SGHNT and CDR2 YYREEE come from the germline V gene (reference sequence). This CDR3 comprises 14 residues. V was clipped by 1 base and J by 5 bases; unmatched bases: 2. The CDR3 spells CASSLKRGGETQYF. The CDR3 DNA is TGTGCCAGCAGCTTGAAGCGGGGGGGGGAGACCCAGTACTTC.

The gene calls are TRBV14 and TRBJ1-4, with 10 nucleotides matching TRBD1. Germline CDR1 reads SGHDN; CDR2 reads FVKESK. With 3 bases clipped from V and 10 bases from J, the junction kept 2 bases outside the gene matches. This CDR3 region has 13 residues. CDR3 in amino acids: CASSHGTGVKLFF. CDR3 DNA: TGTGCCAGCAGCCACGGGACAGGGGTAAAACTGTTTTTT.

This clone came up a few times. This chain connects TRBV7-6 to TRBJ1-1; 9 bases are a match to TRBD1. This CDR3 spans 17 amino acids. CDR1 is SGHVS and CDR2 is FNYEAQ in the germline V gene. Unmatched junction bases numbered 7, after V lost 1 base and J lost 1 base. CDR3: CASSLEGETGGNTEAFF. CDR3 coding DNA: TGTGCCAGCAGCTTAGAGGGGGAGACAGGGGGGAACACTGAAGCTTTCTTT.

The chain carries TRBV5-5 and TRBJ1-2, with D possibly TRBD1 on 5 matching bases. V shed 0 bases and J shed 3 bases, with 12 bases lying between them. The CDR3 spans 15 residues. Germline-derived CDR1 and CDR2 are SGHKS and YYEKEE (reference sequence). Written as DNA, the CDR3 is TGTGCCAGCAGCTTGGCTGGGACGGGGGACTATGGCTACACCTTC. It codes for CASSLAGTGDYGYTF. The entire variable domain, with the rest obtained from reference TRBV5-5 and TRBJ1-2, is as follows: DAGVTQSPTHLIKTRGQQVTLRCSPISGHKSVSWYQQVLGQGPQFIFQYYEKEERGRGNFPDRFSARQFPNYSSELNVNALLLGDSALYLCASSLAGTGDYGYTFGSGTRLTVV.

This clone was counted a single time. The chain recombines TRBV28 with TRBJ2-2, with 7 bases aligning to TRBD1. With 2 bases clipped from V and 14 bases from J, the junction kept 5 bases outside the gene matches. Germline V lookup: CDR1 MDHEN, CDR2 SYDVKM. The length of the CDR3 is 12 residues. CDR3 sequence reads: CASSLMAGGLFF. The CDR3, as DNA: TGTGCCAGCAGTTTAATGGCAGGGGGACTGTTTTTT. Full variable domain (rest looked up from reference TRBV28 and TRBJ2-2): DVKVTQSSRYLVKRTGEKVFLECVQDMDHENMFWYRQDPGLGLRLIYFSYDVKMKEKGDIPEGYSVSREKKERFSLILESASTNQTSMYLCASSLMAGGLFFGEGSRLTVL.

CDR3 DNA: TGTGCCAGCTCTGAGGACAGTTCTTATAGCAATCAGCCCCAGCATTTT. Residues: CASSEDSSYSNQPQHF. J is TRBJ1-5 and V is TRBV18, with a possible D match to TRBD1 (6 bases). V lost 6 bases and J 0 bases, leaving 15 bases between the germline ends. The CDR3 length is 16 residues. Germline V gene lookup returns CDR1 KGHSH and CDR2 LQKENI.

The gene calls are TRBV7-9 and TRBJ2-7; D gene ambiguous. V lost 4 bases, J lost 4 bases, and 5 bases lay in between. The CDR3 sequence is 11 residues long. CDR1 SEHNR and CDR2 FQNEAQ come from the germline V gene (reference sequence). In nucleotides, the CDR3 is TGTGCCAGCAGCTCCCTGTACGAGCAGTACTTC. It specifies CASSSLYEQYF.